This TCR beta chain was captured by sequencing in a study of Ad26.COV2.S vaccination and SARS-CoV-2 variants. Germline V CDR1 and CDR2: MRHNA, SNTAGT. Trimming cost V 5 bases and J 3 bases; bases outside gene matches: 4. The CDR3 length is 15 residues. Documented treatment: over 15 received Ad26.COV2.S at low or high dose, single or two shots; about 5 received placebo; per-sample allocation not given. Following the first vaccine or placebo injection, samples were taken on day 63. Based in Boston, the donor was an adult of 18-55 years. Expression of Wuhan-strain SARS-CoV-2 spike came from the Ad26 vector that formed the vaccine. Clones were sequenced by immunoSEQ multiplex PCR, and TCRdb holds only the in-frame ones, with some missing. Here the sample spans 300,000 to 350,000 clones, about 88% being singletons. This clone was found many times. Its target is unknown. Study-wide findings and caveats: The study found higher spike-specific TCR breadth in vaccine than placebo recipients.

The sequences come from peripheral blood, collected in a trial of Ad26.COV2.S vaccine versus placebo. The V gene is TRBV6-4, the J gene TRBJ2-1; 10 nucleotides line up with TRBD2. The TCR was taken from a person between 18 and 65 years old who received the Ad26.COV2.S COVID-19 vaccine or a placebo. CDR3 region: CASSLAGEGYNEQFF. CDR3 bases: TGTGCCAGCAGTCTAGCGGGAGAGGGCTACAATGAGCAGTTCTTC.